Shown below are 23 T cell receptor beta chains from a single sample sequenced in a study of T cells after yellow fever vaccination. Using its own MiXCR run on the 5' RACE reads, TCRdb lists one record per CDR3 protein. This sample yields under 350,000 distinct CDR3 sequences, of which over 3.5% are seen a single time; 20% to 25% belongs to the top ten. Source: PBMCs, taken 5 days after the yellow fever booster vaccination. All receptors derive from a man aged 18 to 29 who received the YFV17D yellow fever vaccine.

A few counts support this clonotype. The CDR3: CASSFGTGVETQYF. For the CDR3, the DNA is TGCGCCAGCAGCTTCGGGACAGGGGTGGAGACCCAGTACTTC. The chain is built from TRBV5-1 and TRBJ2-5; 10 bases are shared with TRBD1. With 2 bases clipped from V and 5 bases from J, the junction kept 3 bases outside the gene matches. CDR3 length: 14 residues. CDR1 SGHRS and CDR2 YFSETQ come from the germline V gene.

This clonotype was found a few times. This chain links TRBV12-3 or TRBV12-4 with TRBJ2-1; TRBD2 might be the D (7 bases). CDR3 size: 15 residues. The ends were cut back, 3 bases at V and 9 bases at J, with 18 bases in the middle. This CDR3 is CASSFKGGSYGEQFF. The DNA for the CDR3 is TGTGCCAGCAGTTTCAAGGGGGGGTCGTACGGTGAGCAGTTCTTC.

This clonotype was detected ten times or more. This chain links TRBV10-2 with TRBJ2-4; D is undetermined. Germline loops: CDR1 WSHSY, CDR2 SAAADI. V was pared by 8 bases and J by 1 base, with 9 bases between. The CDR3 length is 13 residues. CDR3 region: CASRVGAKNIQYF. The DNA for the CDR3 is TGCGCCAGCCGGGTGGGGGCCAAAAACATTCAGTACTTC.

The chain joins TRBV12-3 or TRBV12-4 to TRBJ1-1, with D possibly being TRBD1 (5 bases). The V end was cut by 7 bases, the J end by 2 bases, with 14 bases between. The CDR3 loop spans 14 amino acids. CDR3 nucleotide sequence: TGTGCCAGCAATTTGGGGGGATATAACACTGAAGCTTTCTTT. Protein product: CASNLGGYNTEAFF.

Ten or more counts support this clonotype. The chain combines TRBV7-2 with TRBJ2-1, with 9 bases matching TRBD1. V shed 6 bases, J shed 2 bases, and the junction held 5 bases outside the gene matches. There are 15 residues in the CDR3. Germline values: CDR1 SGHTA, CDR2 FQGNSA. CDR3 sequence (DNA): TGTGCCAGCAGTTGGACAGGGGCCGCCTACAATGAGCAGTTCTTC. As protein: CASSWTGAAYNEQFF.

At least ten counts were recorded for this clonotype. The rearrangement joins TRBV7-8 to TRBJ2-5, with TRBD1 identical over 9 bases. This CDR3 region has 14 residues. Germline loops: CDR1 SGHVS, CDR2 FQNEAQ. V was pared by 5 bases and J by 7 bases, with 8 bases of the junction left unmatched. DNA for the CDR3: TGTGCCAGCAGCGCGGACAGGGGCGGTCGGACCCAGTACTTC. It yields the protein CASSADRGGRTQYF.

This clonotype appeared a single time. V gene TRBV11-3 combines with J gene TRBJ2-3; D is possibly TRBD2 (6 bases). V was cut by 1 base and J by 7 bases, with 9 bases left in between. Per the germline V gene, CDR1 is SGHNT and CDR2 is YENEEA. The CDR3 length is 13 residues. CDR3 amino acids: CASSLGRENTQYF. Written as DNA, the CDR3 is TGTGCCAGCAGCTTAGGACGGGAGAATACGCAGTATTTT.

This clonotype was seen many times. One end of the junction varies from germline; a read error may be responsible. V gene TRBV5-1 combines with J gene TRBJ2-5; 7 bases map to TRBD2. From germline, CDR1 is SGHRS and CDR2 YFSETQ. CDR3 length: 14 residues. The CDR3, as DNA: TGTGCCAGCAGCTTGGGAGGGGTAGGAGAGACCCAGTACTTC. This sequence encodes CASSLGGVGETQYF.

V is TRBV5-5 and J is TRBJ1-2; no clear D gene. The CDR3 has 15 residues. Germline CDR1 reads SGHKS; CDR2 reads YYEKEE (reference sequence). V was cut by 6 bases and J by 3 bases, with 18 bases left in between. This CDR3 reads CASKLALALDYGYTF. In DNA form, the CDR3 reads TGTGCCAGCAAATTGGCCCTGGCTCTAGACTATGGCTACACCTTC.

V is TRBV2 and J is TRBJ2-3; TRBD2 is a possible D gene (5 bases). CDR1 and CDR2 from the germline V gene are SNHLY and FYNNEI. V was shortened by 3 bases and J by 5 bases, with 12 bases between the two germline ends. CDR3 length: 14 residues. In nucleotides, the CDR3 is TGTGCCAGCAGTGACCGGTCCCGGGGAGATACGCAGTATTTT. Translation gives CASSDRSRGDTQYF.

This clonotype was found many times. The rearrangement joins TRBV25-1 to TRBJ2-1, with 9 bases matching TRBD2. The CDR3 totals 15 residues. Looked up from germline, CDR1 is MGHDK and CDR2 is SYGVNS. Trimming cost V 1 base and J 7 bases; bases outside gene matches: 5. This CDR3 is CASSEWSSGVNEQFF. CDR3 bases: TGTGCCAGCAGTGAATGGTCTAGCGGGGTAAATGAGCAGTTCTTC.

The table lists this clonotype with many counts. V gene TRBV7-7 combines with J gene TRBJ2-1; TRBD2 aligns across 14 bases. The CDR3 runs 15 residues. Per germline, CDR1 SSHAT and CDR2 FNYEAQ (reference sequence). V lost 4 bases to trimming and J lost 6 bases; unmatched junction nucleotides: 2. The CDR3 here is CASSSGTSGGNEQFF. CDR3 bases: TGTGCCAGCAGCTCCGGGACTAGCGGGGGCAATGAGCAGTTCTTC.

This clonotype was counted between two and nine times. As DNA, the CDR3 is TGTGCCAGCAGTCCCACGATGGGGGAGACCCAGTACTTC. This gives the protein CASSPTMGETQYF. The rearrangement uses TRBV6-5 and TRBJ2-5; the D is unclear. Looked up from germline, CDR1 is MNHEY and CDR2 is SVGAGI. CDR3 size: 13 residues. The V gene lost 5 bases and the J gene lost 5 bases, with 12 bases spanning the gap.

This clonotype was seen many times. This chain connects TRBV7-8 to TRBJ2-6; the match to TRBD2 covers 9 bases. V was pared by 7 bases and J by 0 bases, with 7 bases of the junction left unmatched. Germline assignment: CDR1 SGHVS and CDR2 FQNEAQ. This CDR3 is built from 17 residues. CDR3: CASNRLAANSGANVLTF. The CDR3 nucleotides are TGTGCCAGCAATAGACTAGCGGCTAACTCTGGGGCCAACGTCCTGACTTTC.

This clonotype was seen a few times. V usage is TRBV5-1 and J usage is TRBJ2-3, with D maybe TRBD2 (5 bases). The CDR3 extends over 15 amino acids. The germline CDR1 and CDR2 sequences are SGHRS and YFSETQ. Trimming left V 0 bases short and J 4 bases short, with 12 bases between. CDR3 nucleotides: TGCGCCAGCAGCTTGGCCGAGGGTGGGTCAGATACGCAGTATTTT. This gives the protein CASSLAEGGSDTQYF.

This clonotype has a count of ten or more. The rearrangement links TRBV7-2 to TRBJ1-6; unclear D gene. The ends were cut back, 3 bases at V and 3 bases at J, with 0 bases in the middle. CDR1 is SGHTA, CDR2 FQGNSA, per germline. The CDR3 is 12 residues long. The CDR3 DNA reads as TGTGCCAGCAGCTTCTATAATTCACCCCTCCACTTT. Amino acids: CASSFYNSPLHF. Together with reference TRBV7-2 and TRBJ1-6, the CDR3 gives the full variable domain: GAGVSQSPSNKVTEKGKDVELRCDPISGHTALYWYRQSLGQGLEFLIYFQGNSAPDKSGLPSDRFSAERTGGSVSTLTIQRTQQEDSAVYLCASSFYNSPLHFGNGTRLTVT.

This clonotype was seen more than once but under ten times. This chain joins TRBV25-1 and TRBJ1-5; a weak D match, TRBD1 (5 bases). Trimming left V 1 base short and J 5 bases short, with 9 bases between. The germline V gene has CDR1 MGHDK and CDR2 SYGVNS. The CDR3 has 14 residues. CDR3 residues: CASSESSGHQPQHF. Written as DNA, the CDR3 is TGTGCCAGCAGTGAATCGTCAGGGCATCAGCCCCAGCATTTT.

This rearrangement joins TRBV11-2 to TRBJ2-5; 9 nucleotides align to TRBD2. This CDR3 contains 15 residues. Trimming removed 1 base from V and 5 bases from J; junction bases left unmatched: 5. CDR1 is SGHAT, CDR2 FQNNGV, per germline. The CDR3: CASSLGAGGPETQYF. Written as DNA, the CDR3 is TGTGCCAGCAGCTTAGGGGCGGGGGGGCCCGAGACCCAGTACTTC.

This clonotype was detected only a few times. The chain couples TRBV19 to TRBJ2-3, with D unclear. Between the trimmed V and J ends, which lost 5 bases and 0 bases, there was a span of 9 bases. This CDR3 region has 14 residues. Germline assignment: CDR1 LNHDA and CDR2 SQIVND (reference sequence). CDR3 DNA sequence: TGTGCCAGTAGTCACCTCCAGAGCACAGATACGCAGTATTTT. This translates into CASSHLQSTDTQYF.

CDR3: CASSQEIRGARTAYEQYF. The CDR3 nucleotides read TGCGCCAGCAGCCAAGAAATCCGAGGCGCCCGGACAGCCTACGAGCAGTACTTC. The chain recombines TRBV4-3 with TRBJ2-7, with TRBD1 as a possible D gene (6 bases). The germline V gene encodes CDR1 LGHNA and CDR2 YSLEER. Trimming cost V 0 bases and J 2 bases, with 20 bases left between them. CDR3 length: 18 amino acids.

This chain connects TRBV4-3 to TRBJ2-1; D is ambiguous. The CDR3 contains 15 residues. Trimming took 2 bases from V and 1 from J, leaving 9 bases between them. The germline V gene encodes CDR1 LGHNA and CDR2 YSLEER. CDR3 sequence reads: CASSQHRASYNEQFF. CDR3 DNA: TGCGCCAGCAGCCAACACCGCGCATCCTACAATGAGCAGTTCTTC.

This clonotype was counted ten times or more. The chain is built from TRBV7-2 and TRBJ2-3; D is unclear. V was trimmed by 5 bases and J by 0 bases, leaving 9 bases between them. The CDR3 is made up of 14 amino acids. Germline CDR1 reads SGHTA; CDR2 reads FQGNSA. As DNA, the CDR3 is TGTGCCAGCAGCACATACTTAAGCACAGATACGCAGTATTTT. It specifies CASSTYLSTDTQYF.

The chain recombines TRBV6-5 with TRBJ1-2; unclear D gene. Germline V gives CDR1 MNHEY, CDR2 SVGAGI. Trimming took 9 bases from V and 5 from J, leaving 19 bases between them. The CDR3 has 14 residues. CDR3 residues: CASKPLASLYGYTF. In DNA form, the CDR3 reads TGTGCCAGTAAACCGCTCGCCAGTCTTTATGGCTACACCTTC.